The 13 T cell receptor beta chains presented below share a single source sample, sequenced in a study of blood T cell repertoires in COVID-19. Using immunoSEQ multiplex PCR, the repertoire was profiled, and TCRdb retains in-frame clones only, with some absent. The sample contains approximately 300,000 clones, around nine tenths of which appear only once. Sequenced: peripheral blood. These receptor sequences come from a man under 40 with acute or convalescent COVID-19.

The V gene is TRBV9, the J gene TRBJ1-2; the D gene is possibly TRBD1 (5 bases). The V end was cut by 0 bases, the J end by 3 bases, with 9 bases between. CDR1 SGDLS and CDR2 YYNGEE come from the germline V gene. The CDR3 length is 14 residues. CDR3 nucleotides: TGTGCCAGCAGCGTAGGGGGCACACACTATGGCTACACCTTC. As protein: CASSVGGTHYGYTF. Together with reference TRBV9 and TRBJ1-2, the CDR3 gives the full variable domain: DSGVTQTPKHLITATGQRVTLRCSPRSGDLSVYWYQQSLDQGLQFLIQYYNGEERAKGNILERFSAQQFPDLHSELNLSSLELGDSALYFCASSVGGTHYGYTFGSGTRLTVV.

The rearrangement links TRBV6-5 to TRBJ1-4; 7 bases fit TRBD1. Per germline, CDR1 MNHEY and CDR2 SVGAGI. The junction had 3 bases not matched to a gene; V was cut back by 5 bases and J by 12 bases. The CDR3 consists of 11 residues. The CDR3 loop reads CASSRGRELFF. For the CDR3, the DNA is TGTGCCAGCAGTAGGGGGCGCGAACTGTTTTTT.

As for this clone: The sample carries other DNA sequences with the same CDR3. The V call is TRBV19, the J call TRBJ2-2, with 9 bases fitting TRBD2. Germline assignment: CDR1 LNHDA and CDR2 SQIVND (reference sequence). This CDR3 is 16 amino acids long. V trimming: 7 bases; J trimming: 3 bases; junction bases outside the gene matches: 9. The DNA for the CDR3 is TGTGCCAGTACGTCTGGGGTAGCGGGGGACACCGGGGAGCTGTTTTTT. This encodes CASTSGVAGDTGELFF.

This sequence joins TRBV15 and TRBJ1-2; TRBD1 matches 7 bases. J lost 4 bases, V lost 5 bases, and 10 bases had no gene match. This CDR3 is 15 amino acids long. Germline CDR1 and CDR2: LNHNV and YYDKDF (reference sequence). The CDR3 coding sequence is TGTGCCACCAGCGGGATGGACAGGCCGAGCTATGGCTACACCTTC. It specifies CATSGMDRPSYGYTF.

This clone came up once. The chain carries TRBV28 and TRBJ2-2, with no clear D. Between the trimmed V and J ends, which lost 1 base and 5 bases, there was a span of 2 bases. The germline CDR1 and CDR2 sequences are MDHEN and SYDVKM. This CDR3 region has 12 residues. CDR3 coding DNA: TGTGCCAGCAGTTTATCGACCGGGGAGCTGTTTTTT. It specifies CASSLSTGELFF. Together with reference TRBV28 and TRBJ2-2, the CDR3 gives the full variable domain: DVKVTQSSRYLVKRTGEKVFLECVQDMDHENMFWYRQDPGLGLRLIYFSYDVKMKEKGDIPEGYSVSREKKERFSLILESASTNQTSMYLCASSLSTGELFFGEGSRLTVL.

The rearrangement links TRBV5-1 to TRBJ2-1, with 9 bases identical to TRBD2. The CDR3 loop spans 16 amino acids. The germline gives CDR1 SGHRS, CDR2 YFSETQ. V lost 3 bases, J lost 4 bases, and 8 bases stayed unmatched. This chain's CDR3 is CASSSLSGRGYNEQFF. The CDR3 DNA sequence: TGCGCCAGCAGCTCTCTTAGCGGGAGAGGTTACAATGAGCAGTTCTTC.

CDR3 DNA sequence: TGTGCCAGCAGTTACTCAGGCTTGGGAGATCAGCCCCAGCATTTT. Encoded protein: CASSYSGLGDQPQHF. The chain is built from TRBV6-6 and TRBJ1-5; D uncertain. The ends were cut back, 0 bases at V and 5 bases at J, with 11 bases in the middle. CDR3 length: 15 amino acids. The germline CDR1 and CDR2 sequences are MNHNY and SVGAGI (reference sequence).

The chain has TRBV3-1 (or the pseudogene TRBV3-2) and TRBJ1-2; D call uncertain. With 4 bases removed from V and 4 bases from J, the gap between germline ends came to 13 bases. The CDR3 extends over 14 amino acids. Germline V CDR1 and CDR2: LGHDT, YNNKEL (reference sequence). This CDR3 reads CASSRRGGSYGYTF. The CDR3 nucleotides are TGTGCCAGCAGCCGGCGGGGAGGAAGCTATGGCTACACCTTC.

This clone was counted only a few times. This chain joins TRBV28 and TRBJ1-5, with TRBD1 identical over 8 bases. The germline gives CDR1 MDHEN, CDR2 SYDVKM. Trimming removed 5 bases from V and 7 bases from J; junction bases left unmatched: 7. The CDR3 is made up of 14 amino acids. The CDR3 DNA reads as TGTGCCAGCAGTGCCCGGACAGGGTTCCAGCCCCAGCATTTT. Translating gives CASSARTGFQPQHF.

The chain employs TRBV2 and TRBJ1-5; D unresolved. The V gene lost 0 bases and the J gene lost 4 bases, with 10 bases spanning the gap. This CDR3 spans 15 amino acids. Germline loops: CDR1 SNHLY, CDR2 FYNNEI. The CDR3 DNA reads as TGTGCCAGCAGTGAAGCAGGAGGGTCAAATCAGCCCCAGCATTTT. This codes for CASSEAGGSNQPQHF. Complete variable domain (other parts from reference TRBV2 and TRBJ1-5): EPEVTQTPSHQVTQMGQEVILRCVPISNHLYFYWYRQILGQKVEFLVSFYNNEISEKSEIFDDQFSVERPDGSNFTLKIRSTKLEDSAMYFCASSEAGGSNQPQHFGDGTRLSIL.

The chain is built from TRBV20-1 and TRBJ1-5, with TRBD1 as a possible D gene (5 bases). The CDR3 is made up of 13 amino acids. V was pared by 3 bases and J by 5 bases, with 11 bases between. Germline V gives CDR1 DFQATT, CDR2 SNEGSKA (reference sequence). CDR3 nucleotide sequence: TGCAGTGCTAGTGTGGGGCCCGATCAGCCCCAGCATTTT. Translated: CSASVGPDQPQHF.

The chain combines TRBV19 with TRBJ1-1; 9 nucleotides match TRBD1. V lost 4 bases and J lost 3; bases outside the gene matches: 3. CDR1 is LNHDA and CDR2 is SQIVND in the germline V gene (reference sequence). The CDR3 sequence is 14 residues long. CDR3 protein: CASSTGTGYTEAFF. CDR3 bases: TGTGCCAGTAGTACCGGGACAGGGTACACTGAAGCTTTCTTT. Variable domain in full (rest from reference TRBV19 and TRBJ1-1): DGGITQSPKYLFRKEGQNVTLSCEQNLNHDAMYWYRQDPGQGLRLIYYSQIVNDFQKGDIAEGYSVSREKKESFPLTVTSAQKNPTAFYLCASSTGTGYTEAFFGQGTRLTVV.

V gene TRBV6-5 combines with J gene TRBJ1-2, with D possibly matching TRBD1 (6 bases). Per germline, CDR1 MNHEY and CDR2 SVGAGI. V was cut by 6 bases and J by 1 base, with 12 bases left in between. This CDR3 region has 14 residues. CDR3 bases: TGTGCCAGCAGACAACAGGGCTTTAACTATGGCTACACCTTC. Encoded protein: CASRQQGFNYGYTF.